The 19 T cell receptor beta chains presented below share a single source sample, sequenced in a study of T cells in Graves' hyperthyroidism and ophthalmopathy (dated by TCRdb to the late 2010s). Library generation was performed with multiplex PCR. The sequencer listed for this sample is Illumina HiSeq 2000. TCR beta CDR3 regions were amplified from RNA transcripts. A first-round RT-PCR of the TCR CDR3 used the HTBI primer set with the Qiagen OneStep RT-PCR kit. Using fastp at Q25 and MiXCR, TCRdb reprocessed the public reads and kept productive beta chains. Every distinct CDR3 protein forms one entry, paired with its most common genes and DNA. The table for this sample lists more than 600,000 distinct CDR3 sequences; 16% of them were counted only once. 8.4% of the sample is taken by the ten largest. The material sequenced was blood. The receptors were sampled from a man aged 18-30 years with Graves' hyperthyroidism.

This clonotype was detected only once. A read error may be the cause here, since a much bigger clone is one base away. For the CDR3, the DNA is TGTGCCAGCAGTGACCCGGGACAAACGAATGAGCAGTTCTTC. Residues: CASSDPGQTNEQFF. The chain joins TRBV6-1 to TRBJ2-1, with a possible D match to TRBD1 (6 bases). Trimming removed 3 bases from V and 7 bases from J, with 13 bases in between. The germline CDR1 and CDR2 sequences are MNHNS and SASEGT. The CDR3 covers 14 residues.

This clonotype was recorded at least ten times. The genes are TRBV28 and TRBJ2-7, with 9 bases identical to TRBD1. Trimming took 4 bases from V and 7 from J; bases not matched to a gene: 5. The CDR3 spans 13 residues. CDR1 is MDHEN and CDR2 is SYDVKM in the germline V gene. The CDR3 DNA reads as TGTGCCAGCAGTTACGGGACAGGGAGGGAGCAGTACTTC. Encoded protein: CASSYGTGREQYF. The variable domain in full, completed from reference TRBV28 and TRBJ2-7, reads DVKVTQSSRYLVKRTGEKVFLECVQDMDHENMFWYRQDPGLGLRLIYFSYDVKMKEKGDIPEGYSVSREKKERFSLILESASTNQTSMYLCASSYGTGREQYFGPGTRLTVT.

The genes are TRBV20-1 and TRBJ2-1; 9 nucleotides align to TRBD2. There are 15 residues in the CDR3. Trimming took 0 bases from V and 5 from J; bases not matched to a gene: 5. The V gene's germline CDR1 is DFQATT and CDR2 SNEGSKA (reference sequence). The CDR3 DNA follows: TGCAGTGCTAGAGACCCCATAGCGGGGGACAATGAGCAGTTCTTC. Amino acid sequence: CSARDPIAGDNEQFF.

The chain carries TRBV5-1 and TRBJ2-1, with a weak D call TRBD2 (6 bases). The CDR3 length is 12 residues. CDR1 is SGHRS and CDR2 is YFSETQ in the germline V gene. V lost 3 bases to trimming and J lost 10 bases, with 11 bases between them. The CDR3 reads CASSWWGREQFF. CDR3 nucleotides: TGCGCCAGCAGCTGGTGGGGGAGGGAGCAGTTCTTC. The full variable domain, completed using reference TRBV5-1 and TRBJ2-1, is KAGVTQTPRYLIKTRGQQVTLSCSPISGHRSVSWYQQTPGQGLQFLFEYFSETQRNKGNFPGRFSGRQFSNSRSEMNVSTLELGDSALYLCASSWWGREQFFGPGTRLTVL.

The genes are TRBV30 and TRBJ1-5; 9 positions match TRBD1. V shed 2 bases and J 7 bases; nucleotides not matched to a gene: 6. Germline CDR1 is GTSNPN and CDR2 is SVGIG (reference sequence). CDR3 length: 14 residues. CDR3 DNA: TGTGCCTGGAGTAAGGGACAGGGACGGCAGCCCCAGCATTTT. Translation: CAWSKGQGRQPQHF.

In this sample, this clonotype turned up a few times. The chain links TRBV20-1 to TRBJ1-2, with a possible D match to TRBD1 (5 bases). V was pared by 1 base and J by 4 bases, with 10 bases between. Germline CDR1 reads DFQATT; CDR2 reads SNEGSKA (reference sequence). This CDR3 is 13 amino acids long. The CDR3 sequence: CSARVARGYGYTF. The CDR3 nucleotides read TGCAGTGCTAGAGTAGCAAGGGGCTATGGCTACACCTTC.

This clonotype has a count of ten or more. The chain couples TRBV28 to TRBJ2-3; the D gene is possibly TRBD1 (6 bases). Trimming removed 4 bases from V and 4 bases from J, with 21 bases in between. Germline assignment: CDR1 MDHEN and CDR2 SYDVKM. This CDR3 comprises 17 residues. Here the CDR3 reads CASSSPLEGPGADTQYF. CDR3 nucleotides: TGTGCCAGCAGTTCCCCCCTTGAGGGGCCAGGGGCAGATACGCAGTATTTT.

This clonotype occurred many times. V usage is TRBV20-1 and J usage is TRBJ1-5, with TRBD1 matching 7 bases. The length of the CDR3 is 14 residues. CDR1 and CDR2 (germline): DFQATT, SNEGSKA (reference sequence). V was pared by 6 bases and J by 0 bases, with 5 bases of the junction left unmatched. This CDR3 reads CSAKDRVSNQPQHF. In DNA form, the CDR3 reads TGCAGTGCGAAAGACAGGGTTAGCAATCAGCCCCAGCATTTT.

This clonotype was seen ten or more times. The chain recombines TRBV30 with TRBJ1-5, with TRBD1 matching over 9 bases. The CDR3 runs 14 residues. Germline assignment: CDR1 GTSNPN and CDR2 SVGIG (reference sequence). V shed 5 bases and J 4 bases; nucleotides not matched to a gene: 6. CDR3 in amino acids: CAWQRTGVNQPQHF. DNA for the CDR3: TGTGCCTGGCAAAGGACAGGGGTAAATCAGCCCCAGCATTTT.

This clonotype was picked up many times. The chain joins TRBV30 to TRBJ1-4, with D uncertain. V was shortened by 2 bases and J by 5 bases, with 9 bases between the two germline ends. This CDR3 contains 13 residues. The germline gives CDR1 GTSNPN, CDR2 SVGIG (reference sequence). The CDR3 DNA is TGTGCCTGGAGTAAACAGCTCAATGAAAAACTGTTTTTT. It translates to CAWSKQLNEKLFF. Together with reference TRBV30 and TRBJ1-4, the CDR3 gives the full variable domain: SQTIHQWPATLVQPVGSPLSLECTVEGTSNPNLYWYRQAAGRGLQLLFYSVGIGQISSEVPQNLSASRPQDRQFILSSKKLLLSDSGFYLCAWSKQLNEKLFFGSGTQLSVL.

The rearrangement joins TRBV20-1 to TRBJ2-1, with 13 bases lining up with TRBD2. This CDR3 spans 15 amino acids. J was trimmed by 4 bases and V by 4 bases; bases with no gene match: 4. Germline V gene sequence: CDR1 DFQATT, CDR2 SNEGSKA (reference sequence). CDR3 sequence (DNA): TGCAGTGCTACCCTGACTAGCGGGAGGTACAATGAGCAGTTCTTC. Protein sequence: CSATLTSGRYNEQFF.

CDR3 in amino acids: CAWRVQAWEQFF. CDR3 bases: TGTGCCTGGAGAGTACAGGCCTGGGAGCAGTTCTTC. The rearrangement links TRBV30 to TRBJ2-1, with D perhaps TRBD1 (5 bases). CDR1 and CDR2 from the germline V gene are GTSNPN and SVGIG (reference sequence). This CDR3 comprises 12 residues. With 3 bases removed from V and 10 bases from J, the gap between germline ends came to 13 bases.

Turning to this clonotype: Lacking the conserved final phenylalanine or tryptophan, this CDR3 likely reflects a read error. CDR3 residues: CSAVPDTGANVLTL. The CDR3 DNA is TGCAGTGCTGTCCCAGATACTGGGGCCAACGTCCTGACTTTA. The chain uses TRBV20-1 and TRBJ2-6; D call uncertain. CDR3 length equals 14 residues. V was pared by 5 bases and J by 2 bases, with 10 bases between. Germline V gene data show CDR1 as DFQATT and CDR2 as SNEGSKA (reference sequence).

This clonotype was seen ten or more times. The chain uses TRBV28 and TRBJ2-4; tentatively, D is TRBD1 (7 bases). The CDR3 spans 15 residues. V was shortened by 5 bases and J by 6 bases, with 17 bases between the two germline ends. Germline V CDR1 and CDR2: MDHEN, SYDVKM. The CDR3 DNA reads as TGTGCCAGCAGTCCCTCAGGAGGGGGCGGAAACATTCAGTACTTC. Translation: CASSPSGGGGNIQYF.

The gene calls are TRBV3-1 and TRBJ2-2, with D possibly being TRBD1 (6 bases). Germline V lookup: CDR1 LGHDT, CDR2 YNNKEL (reference sequence). The germline V and J ends were trimmed by 3 bases and 0 bases, with 8 bases remaining between them. This CDR3 spans 15 amino acids. This chain's CDR3 is CASSQGATNTGELFF. In DNA, the CDR3 is TGTGCCAGCAGCCAGGGGGCGACGAACACCGGGGAGCTGTTTTTT.

J is TRBJ1-5 and V is TRBV6-5; D not resolved. The CDR3 runs 15 residues. The germline CDR1 and CDR2 sequences are MNHEY and SVGAGI. Trimming left V 2 bases short and J 4 bases short, with 12 bases between. The CDR3 DNA sequence: TGTGCCAGCAGTTACCCAAACGTTAGGAATCAGCCCCAGCATTTT. This sequence encodes CASSYPNVRNQPQHF.

V is TRBV5-1 and J is TRBJ2-3; D possibly corresponds to TRBD2 (5 bases). This CDR3 has 15 amino acids. Germline lookup yields CDR1 SGHRS and CDR2 YFSETQ. V lost 1 base to trimming and J lost 2 bases, with 11 bases between them. CDR3 sequence reads: CASSLWTGSTDTQYF. CDR3 nucleotides: TGCGCCAGCAGCTTGTGGACGGGATCCACAGATACGCAGTATTTT.

Many counts were recorded for this clonotype. This chain joins TRBV7-8 and TRBJ2-5; D is undetermined. V lost 6 bases to trimming and J lost 5 bases, with 10 bases between them. This CDR3 has 12 residues. Germline V lookup: CDR1 SGHVS, CDR2 FQNEAQ. The CDR3 spells CASSEGVETQYF. In DNA, the CDR3 is TGTGCCAGCAGTGAAGGCGTGGAGACCCAGTACTTC.

J is TRBJ2-7 and V is TRBV30; D uncertain. Germline V gene data show CDR1 as GTSNPN and CDR2 as SVGIG (reference sequence). Trimming removed 0 bases from V and 6 bases from J, with 6 bases in between. CDR3 size: 11 residues. The CDR3 region is CAWSVRLEQYF. The DNA of the CDR3 is TGTGCCTGGAGTGTACGGCTCGAGCAGTACTTC.